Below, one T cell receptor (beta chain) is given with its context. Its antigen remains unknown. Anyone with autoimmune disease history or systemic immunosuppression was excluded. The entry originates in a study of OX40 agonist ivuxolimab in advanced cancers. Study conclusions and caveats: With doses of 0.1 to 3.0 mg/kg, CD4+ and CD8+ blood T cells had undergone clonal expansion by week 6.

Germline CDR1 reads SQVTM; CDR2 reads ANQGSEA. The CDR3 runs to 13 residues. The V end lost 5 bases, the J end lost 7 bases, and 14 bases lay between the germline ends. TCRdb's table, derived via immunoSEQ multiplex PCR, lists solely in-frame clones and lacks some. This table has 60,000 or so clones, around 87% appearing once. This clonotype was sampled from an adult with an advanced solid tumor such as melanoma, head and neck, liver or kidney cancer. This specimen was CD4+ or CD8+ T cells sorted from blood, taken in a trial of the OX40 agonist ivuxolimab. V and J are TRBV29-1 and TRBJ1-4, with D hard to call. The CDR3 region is CSVSSPSTEKLFF. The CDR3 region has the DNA TGCAGCGTTTCGTCCCCATCGACTGAAAAACTGTTTTTT.